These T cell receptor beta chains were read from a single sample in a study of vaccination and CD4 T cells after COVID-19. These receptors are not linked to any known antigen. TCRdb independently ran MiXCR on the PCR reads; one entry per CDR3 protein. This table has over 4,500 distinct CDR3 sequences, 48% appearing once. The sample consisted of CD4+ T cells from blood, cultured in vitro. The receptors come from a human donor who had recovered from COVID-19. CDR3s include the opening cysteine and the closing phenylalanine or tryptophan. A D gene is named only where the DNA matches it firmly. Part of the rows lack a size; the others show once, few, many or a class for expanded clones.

CDR3 protein: CSALRGGPQYF
CDR3 DNA: TGCAGTGCTCTTAGGGGGGGCCCGCAGTATTTT
V gene: TRBV20-1
D gene: -
clone size: few
J gene: TRBJ2-3

CDR3 protein: CAARQGIYGYTF
CDR3 DNA: TGTGCCGCGCGGCAGGGGATCTATGGCTACACCTTC
V gene: TRBV28
D gene: -
clone size: -
J gene: TRBJ1-2

CDR3 protein: CASRPPRGSNYGYTF
CDR3 DNA: TGTGCCAGTAGACCCCCCCGGGGGAGTAACTATGGCTACACCTTC
V gene: TRBV19
D gene: -
clone size: few
J gene: TRBJ1-2

CDR3 protein: CASSFPNEQFF
CDR3 DNA: TGTGCCAGCAGCTTCCCCAATGAGCAGTTCTTC
V gene: TRBV7-6
D gene: -
clone size: -
J gene: TRBJ2-1

CDR3 protein: CASADRGASYEQYF
CDR3 DNA: TGTGCCAGCGCCGATCGGGGAGCCTCCTACGAGCAGTACTTC
V gene: TRBV7-2
D gene: -
clone size: few
J gene: TRBJ2-7

CDR3 protein: CASSAGTFGYTF
CDR3 DNA: TGTGCCAGCAGTGCCGGGACGTTTGGCTACACCTTC
V gene: TRBV6-1
D gene: -
clone size: -
J gene: TRBJ1-2

CDR3 protein: CASSRSGTGEETQYF
CDR3 DNA: TGTGCCAGCAGCCGATCCGGGACAGGTGAAGAGACCCAGTACTTC
V gene: TRBV5-4
D gene: TRBD1
clone size: -
J gene: TRBJ2-5

CDR3 protein: CASSTQGAEAFF
CDR3 DNA: TGTGCCAGTAGTACTCAGGGGGCTGAAGCTTTCTTT
V gene: TRBV19
D gene: TRBD1
clone size: -
J gene: TRBJ1-1

CDR3 protein: CASSPITGTGRETQYF
CDR3 DNA: TGTGCCAGCAGTCCCATAACCGGGACAGGGCGGGAGACCCAGTACTTC
V gene: TRBV27
D gene: TRBD1
clone size: -
J gene: TRBJ2-5

CDR3 protein: CASSDIGRNTDTQYF
CDR3 DNA: TGTGCCAGCAGCGATATCGGGAGAAACACAGATACGCAGTATTTT
V gene: TRBV7-9
D gene: -
clone size: medium-sized
J gene: TRBJ2-3

CDR3 protein: CASSLRQVPRTDTQYF
CDR3 DNA: TGTGCCAGCAGTCTACGTCAGGTCCCCCGCACAGATACGCAGTATTTT
V gene: TRBV6-1
D gene: -
clone size: once
J gene: TRBJ2-3

CDR3 protein: CASTEMGQGNSPLHF
CDR3 DNA: TGTGCCAGCACCGAAATGGGACAGGGCAATTCACCCCTCCACTTT
V gene: TRBV2
D gene: TRBD1
clone size: -
J gene: TRBJ1-6

CDR3 protein: CASTPQDRGRGGTEAFF
CDR3 DNA: TGTGCCAGCACCCCACAAGACAGGGGACGAGGGGGAACTGAAGCTTTCTTT
V gene: TRBV6-1
D gene: TRBD1
clone size: once
J gene: TRBJ1-1

CDR3 protein: CSARGRTSGYEQYF
CDR3 DNA: TGCAGTGCTAGGGGTCGGACTAGCGGCTACGAGCAGTACTTC
V gene: TRBV20-1
D gene: TRBD2
clone size: -
J gene: TRBJ2-7

CDR3 protein: CASSLDAGGETQYF
CDR3 DNA: TGTGCCAGCAGCTTGGACGCGGGTGGGGAGACCCAGTACTTC
V gene: TRBV5-4
D gene: -
clone size: -
J gene: TRBJ2-5

CDR3 protein: CAWSPGTKNQPQHF
CDR3 DNA: TGTGCCTGGAGTCCCGGGACAAAAAATCAGCCCCAGCATTTT
V gene: TRBV30
D gene: -
clone size: -
J gene: TRBJ1-5

CDR3 protein: CASSLVTSGSEETQYF
CDR3 DNA: TGCGCCAGCAGCTTGGTTACTAGCGGGAGCGAAGAGACCCAGTACTTC
V gene: TRBV5-1
D gene: TRBD2
clone size: few
J gene: TRBJ2-5

CDR3 protein: CASSSYGTGTEAFF
CDR3 DNA: TGTGCCAGCAGCTCCTACGGGACAGGGACTGAAGCTTTCTTT
V gene: TRBV11-3
D gene: TRBD1
clone size: -
J gene: TRBJ1-1

CDR3 protein: CASSRHGTAYEQYF
CDR3 DNA: TGTGCCAGCAGCCGACACGGGACCGCCTACGAGCAGTACTTC
V gene: TRBV7-2
D gene: -
clone size: few
J gene: TRBJ2-7

CDR3 protein: CASSLAAGQTEAFF
CDR3 DNA: TGTGCCAGCAGCTTAGCGGCAGGGCAAACTGAAGCTTTCTTT
V gene: TRBV7-2
D gene: -
clone size: -
J gene: TRBJ1-1

CDR3 protein: CASSWPRSGKNTEAFF
CDR3 DNA: TGTGCCAGCAGCTGGCCCCGTTCAGGAAAGAACACTGAAGCTTTCTTT
V gene: TRBV7-9
D gene: -
clone size: -
J gene: TRBJ1-1

CDR3 protein: CATSVLPSASSPLHF
CDR3 DNA: TGTGCCACCTCCGTGTTGCCCAGCGCGTCTTCACCCCTCCACTTT
V gene: TRBV21-1
D gene: -
clone size: -
J gene: TRBJ1-6

CDR3 protein: CASRSKSLGAYEQYF
CDR3 DNA: TGTGCCAGCAGATCGAAGTCTCTCGGGGCCTACGAGCAGTACTTC
V gene: TRBV6-1
D gene: -
clone size: -
J gene: TRBJ2-7

CDR3 protein: CSGERLSGNTIYF
CDR3 DNA: TGCAGCGGGGAGCGCCTCTCTGGAAACACCATATATTTT
V gene: TRBV29-1
D gene: -
clone size: -
J gene: TRBJ1-3

CDR3 protein: CASSLAGLSNQPQHF
CDR3 DNA: TGTGCCAGCAGCTTAGCAGGACTTAGCAATCAGCCCCAGCATTTT
V gene: TRBV7-2
D gene: -
clone size: -
J gene: TRBJ1-5

CDR3 protein: CASSEAVPYGYTF
CDR3 DNA: TGTGCCAGCAGTGAAGCGGTCCCTTATGGCTACACCTTC
V gene: TRBV6-1
D gene: -
clone size: -
J gene: TRBJ1-2

CDR3 protein: CASSLKPAGTEAFF
CDR3 DNA: TGTGCCAGCAGTTTAAAGCCGGCGGGCACTGAAGCTTTCTTT
V gene: TRBV28
D gene: -
clone size: few
J gene: TRBJ1-1